A single T cell receptor beta chain is shown here with its context. Its specificity is unknown. More than 250,000 cells per CD8+ T cell subset were flow-sorted in triplicate. Naive CD8+ T cells had a CD45RO-CCR7+CD27+CD95- phenotype. All TRB cDNA libraries came from 5' RACE performed with UMI labels. TCRdb reworked the 5' RACE reads into one entry per CDR3 protein, no DNA. The sample has roughly 120,000 distinct CDR3 sequences. Germline CDR1 GTSNPN, CDR2 SVGIG (reference sequence). This CDR3 region has 12 residues. The data belong to a study of CXCR3-negative and CXCR3-positive naive CD8 T cells. Study-wide results and caveats: Between one naive subset and the other, surface CD5 was comparable, and TCR strength was inferred from TRB CDR3 properties. Greater hydrophobicity was found in TRB CDR3s of CXCR3-positive naive cells than of CXCR3-negative naive cells. Comparably high diversity was seen in both naive subsets, and much lower diversity in memory CD8+ cells.

Sequenced input: naive CXCR3+ CD8+ T cells from blood. Subset specified: CD45RO-CCR7+CD27+CD95- naive CD8+ T cells expressing CXCR3 (TNR3+). V usage is TRBV30 and J usage is TRBJ2-1; TCRdb indicates TRBD1, and absent DNA this call remains unverified. This TCR derives from a human donor in good health. Some clones in this sample may be carry-over from other donors' samples. The CDR3 sequence is CAWSPGGGEQFF. Full variable domain (outside the CDR3, taken from reference TRBV30 and TRBJ2-1): SQTIHQWPATLVQPVGSPLSLECTVEGTSNPNLYWYRQAAGRGLQLLFYSVGIGQISSEVPQNLSASRPQDRQFILSSKKLLLSDSGFYLCAWSPGGGEQFFGPGTRLTVL.